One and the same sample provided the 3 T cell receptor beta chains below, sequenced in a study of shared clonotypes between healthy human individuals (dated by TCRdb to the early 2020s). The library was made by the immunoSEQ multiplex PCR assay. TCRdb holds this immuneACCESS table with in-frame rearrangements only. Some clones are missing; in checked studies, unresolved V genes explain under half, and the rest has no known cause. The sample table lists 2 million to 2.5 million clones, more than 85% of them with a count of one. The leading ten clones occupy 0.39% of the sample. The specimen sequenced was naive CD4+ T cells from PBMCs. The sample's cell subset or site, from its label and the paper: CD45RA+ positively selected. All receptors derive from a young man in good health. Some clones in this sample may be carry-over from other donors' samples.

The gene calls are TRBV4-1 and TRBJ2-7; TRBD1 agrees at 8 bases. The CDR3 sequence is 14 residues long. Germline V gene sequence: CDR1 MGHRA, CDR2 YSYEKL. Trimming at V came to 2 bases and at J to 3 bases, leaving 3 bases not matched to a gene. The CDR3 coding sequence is TGCGCCAGCAGCCAAACCGGACAGGGCTACGAGCAGTACTTC. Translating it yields CASSQTGQGYEQYF.

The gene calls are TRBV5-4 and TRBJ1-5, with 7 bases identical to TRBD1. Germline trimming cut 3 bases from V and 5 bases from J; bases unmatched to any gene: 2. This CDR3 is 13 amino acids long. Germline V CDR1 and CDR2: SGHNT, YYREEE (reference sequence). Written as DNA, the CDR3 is TGTGCCAGCAGCTACGGGACAGATCAGCCCCAGCATTTT. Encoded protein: CASSYGTDQPQHF. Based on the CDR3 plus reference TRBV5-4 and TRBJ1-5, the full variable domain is ETGVTQSPTHLIKTRGQQVTLRCSSQSGHNTVSWYQQALGQGPQFIFQYYREEENGRGNFPPRFSGLQFPNYSSELNVNALELDDSALYLCASSYGTDQPQHFGDGTRLSIL.

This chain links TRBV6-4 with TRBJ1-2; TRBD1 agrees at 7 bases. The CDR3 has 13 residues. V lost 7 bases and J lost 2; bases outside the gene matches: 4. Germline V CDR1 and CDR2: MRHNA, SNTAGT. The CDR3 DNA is TGTGCCAGCAACCCAGGGGGAAACTATGGCTACACCTTC. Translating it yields CASNPGGNYGYTF.